Below, 18 T cell receptor beta chains from the same sample are listed, as sequenced in a study of blood T cell repertoires in COVID-19. Here immunoSEQ multiplex PCR was the method, and the copy in TCRdb shows in-frame clones only, minus some. The data show 60,000 to 75,000 clones, around nine tenths seen once. Sequenced: peripheral blood. The receptors here all came from a woman between 50 and 59 years old with COVID-19, enrolled during active disease.

In DNA, the CDR3 is TGTGCCAGCAGCCGCGGGACAGGCGGTCACTCTGGAAACACCATATATTTT. Translating gives CASSRGTGGHSGNTIYF. The genes are TRBV3-1 (or the pseudogene TRBV3-2) and TRBJ1-3; TRBD1 matches 8 bases. The junction had 8 bases not matched to a gene; V was cut back by 4 bases and J by 0 bases. The CDR3 loop spans 17 amino acids. Germline CDR1 reads LGHDT; CDR2 reads YNNKEL (reference sequence).

The chain employs TRBV20-1 and TRBJ2-1; 7 positions agree with TRBD2. This CDR3 has 14 residues. CDR1 and CDR2 from the germline V gene are DFQATT and SNEGSKA (reference sequence). V lost 3 bases to trimming and J lost 2 bases; unmatched junction nucleotides: 4. CDR3 DNA: TGCAGTGCTAGTCGGCGGGAGACCTACAATGAGCAGTTCTTC. This sequence encodes CSASRRETYNEQFF.

The chain combines TRBV19 with TRBJ2-5; D is ambiguous. The CDR3 loop spans 14 amino acids. Germline values: CDR1 LNHDA, CDR2 SQIVND (reference sequence). Trimming removed 3 bases at V and 1 base at J, with 9 bases between. CDR3 in amino acids: CASSILGSQETQYF. The CDR3, as DNA: TGTGCCAGTAGTATTCTCGGGTCCCAAGAGACCCAGTACTTC.

The rearrangement joins TRBV4-2 to TRBJ2-1; tentatively, D is TRBD1 (5 bases). The CDR3 has 14 residues. Germline V gives CDR1 LGHNA, CDR2 YNFKEQ. Trimming took 4 bases from V and 1 from J, leaving 8 bases between them. CDR3 DNA: TGTGCCAGCAGCCGACAGTCTTCCTACAATGAGCAGTTCTTC. Amino acids: CASSRQSSYNEQFF.

The chain employs TRBV5-6 and TRBJ2-5; perhaps TRBD2 as D (6 bases). Trimming removed 4 bases at V and 4 bases at J, with 23 bases between. The CDR3 consists of 17 residues. Germline V gene data show CDR1 as SGHDT and CDR2 as YYEEEE. CDR3 in amino acids: CASSTPGLQSRRETQYF. The CDR3 bases are TGTGCCAGCAGCACCCCGGGACTCCAATCCCGAAGAGAGACCCAGTACTTC. Supplemented by reference TRBV5-6 and TRBJ2-5, the full variable domain reads DAGVTQSPTHLIKTRGQQVTLRCSPKSGHDTVSWYQQALGQGPQFIFQYYEEEERQRGNFPDRFSGHQFPNYSSELNVNALLLGDSALYLCASSTPGLQSRRETQYFGPGTRLLVL.

This clone has just one count. This chain links TRBV30 with TRBJ1-5; 7 bases are shared with TRBD1. Germline CDR1 GTSNPN, CDR2 SVGIG (reference sequence). The V segment lost 3 bases and the J segment 9 bases; nucleotides outside the gene matches: 8. The CDR3 totals 13 residues. CDR3 nucleotides: TGTGCCTGGAGCCAAGGGGGCGATCGGCCCCAGCATTTT. Translated: CAWSQGGDRPQHF.

The rearrangement links TRBV29-1 to TRBJ2-1, with D unclear. Trimming cost V 2 bases and J 4 bases, with 15 bases left between them. CDR3 length: 15 residues. Germline assignment: CDR1 SQVTM and CDR2 ANQGSEA. CDR3 DNA sequence: TGCAGCGTTGAAAGTCGAGACTTCTTGTACAATGAGCAGTTCTTC. The encoded protein is CSVESRDFLYNEQFF.

The chain employs TRBV5-1 and TRBJ2-1, with D perhaps TRBD2 (6 bases). V gave up 0 bases and J gave up 2 bases, with 12 bases separating them. The length of the CDR3 is 16 residues. Germline assignment: CDR1 SGHRS and CDR2 YFSETQ. CDR3 amino acids: CASSLAKRATYNEQFF. In nucleotides, the CDR3 is TGCGCCAGCAGCTTGGCCAAGCGGGCCACCTACAATGAGCAGTTCTTC.

The V gene is TRBV19, the J gene TRBJ1-5; D gene uncertain. Germline V CDR1 and CDR2: LNHDA, SQIVND (reference sequence). Deletions cut 1 base from V and 2 bases from J, with 12 bases between. This CDR3 has 16 residues. For the CDR3, the DNA is TGTGCCAGTAGTATAGTTGGTGGCCAGGGCAATCAGCCCCAGCATTTT. Translation: CASSIVGGQGNQPQHF.

The J gene is TRBJ2-7, the V gene TRBV21-1; no check of the table's D call, TRBD2, against the DNA was made. TRBV21-1 is listed as a pseudogene. CDR3 length: 15 amino acids. The CDR3 sequence is CASSRGTSGALQQYF. For the CDR3, the DNA is TGTGCCAGCAGCAGGGGGACTAGCGGGGCGCTGCAGCAGTACTTC.

The chain carries TRBV28 and TRBJ2-6, with 9 positions matching TRBD1. The CDR3 extends over 20 amino acids. In germline, CDR1 is MDHEN, CDR2 SYDVKM. Germline trimming cut 5 bases from V and 6 bases from J; bases unmatched to any gene: 20. CDR3 sequence reads: CASSPPGQGLVTILANVLTF. DNA of the CDR3: TGTGCCAGCAGTCCTCCGGGACAGGGTCTGGTAACGATCCTGGCCAACGTCCTGACTTTC.

This rearrangement joins TRBV4-3 to TRBJ2-2; a weak D match, TRBD2 (5 bases). The V gene lost 0 bases and the J gene lost 7 bases, with 6 bases spanning the gap. Germline V gene data show CDR1 as LGHNA and CDR2 as YSLEER. This CDR3 region has 13 residues. The CDR3 nucleotides read TGCGCCAGCAGCCAAGATCGGGGCGGGGAGCTGTTTTTT. Amino acid sequence: CASSQDRGGELFF.

The J gene is TRBJ2-2, the V gene TRBV10-3; the match to TRBD1 covers 7 bases. The V and J ends lost 3 bases and 3 bases, in that order; junction bases with no gene match: 10. Germline CDR1 ENHRY, CDR2 SYGVKD. The CDR3 totals 17 residues. The CDR3 sequence: CAISERGRGRDTGELFF. CDR3 bases: TGTGCCATCAGTGAACGAGGAAGGGGGCGCGACACCGGGGAGCTGTTTTTT.

This clone was observed a single time. A junction end diverges from the germline sequence, so it may reflect a read error. The V and J genes are TRBV7-7 and TRBJ2-1; TRBD2 matches 14 bases. This CDR3 has 15 amino acids. Germline CDR1 and CDR2: SSHAT and FNYEAQ (reference sequence). The CDR3 sequence is CASSLGLAGGNEQFF. CDR3 nucleotides: TGTGCTAGCAGCCTTGGACTAGCGGGAGGTAATGAGCAGTTCTTC.

The V call is TRBV10-3, the J call TRBJ1-2; D unclear. Trimming pared 6 bases from V and 3 bases from J, leaving 11 bases between. Per germline, CDR1 ENHRY and CDR2 SYGVKD. This CDR3 is 13 amino acids long. The CDR3 loop is CAIRRDTYYGYTF. The CDR3 DNA is TGTGCCATCAGGCGGGATACCTACTATGGCTACACCTTC.

The rearrangement uses TRBV7-2 and TRBJ2-1; D is possibly TRBD1 (6 bases). Per the germline V gene, CDR1 is SGHTA and CDR2 is FQGNSA. Trimming cost V 7 bases and J 4 bases, with 11 bases left between them. The CDR3 has 13 residues. CDR3 sequence reads: CASTQGRYNEQFF. In DNA, the CDR3 is TGTGCCAGCACCCAGGGGCGATACAATGAGCAGTTCTTC.

The V gene is TRBV11-2, the J gene TRBJ2-7, with a tentative D call TRBD1 (7 bases). The ends were cut back, 5 bases at V and 2 bases at J, with 16 bases in the middle. The length of the CDR3 is 15 residues. Germline CDR1 SGHAT, CDR2 FQNNGV. Here the CDR3 reads CASSRAGRGAYEQYF. The CDR3 DNA reads as TGTGCCAGCAGCCGGGCCGGCAGGGGGGCCTACGAGCAGTACTTC.

In this sample, this clone turned up a few times. The chain has TRBV5-4 and TRBJ1-3, with D uncertain. The germline CDR1 and CDR2 sequences are SGHNT and YYREEE (reference sequence). V shed 2 bases and J shed 4 bases, with 7 bases lying between them. CDR3 size: 13 residues. The CDR3 region is CASSFSTGNTIYF. CDR3 coding DNA: TGTGCCAGCAGCTTCTCTACCGGAAACACCATATATTTT.